This T cell receptor beta chain was captured by sequencing in a study of response to subunit inactivated influenza vaccine (dated by TCRdb to 2016 to 2019). Describing the broader study: Deep quantitative T cell receptor repertoire profiling was used in the study to track responses to a trivalent subunit inactivated influenza vaccine.

To prepare the library, RT-PCR was applied. Instrument on record: Illumina HiSeq 2500. The raw public data were reprocessed by TCRdb itself: fastp quality trimming at Q25, MiXCR clonotype calling, in-frame beta chains only. Rows merge per CDR3 protein into single entries with the most common DNA and genes. The sample table shows just under 550,000 distinct CDR3 sequences, and around a quarter are seen once. Of the sample, around 2.8% is held by the ten largest clones. Overall study outcomes, separate from this receptor: According to the authors, only a limited number of new T cells may be recruited by each seasonal influenza vaccination.

This clonotype was counted between two and nine times. Which antigen it targets is not known. No base qualities exist here, and no much larger clone lies one base off it. The trim is 5 bases for V and 1 base for J, with a gap of 12 bases between the germline ends. Measured from the cysteine to the phenylalanine, the CDR3 is 15 residues long. Just the 45-base CDR3 DNA is kept, in frame starting at base 1. In the germline V gene, CDR1 corresponds to SGHAT and CDR2 to FQNNGV. These data also featured in a second study, about T cells expressing NK-cell markers. As described in the second report: 5'RACE template switching, by which a universal primer site and unique molecular identifiers were added, was used to make TCR beta cDNA libraries. TCR beta-chain repertoires were profiled in sorted CD3+CD56+NKG2C+, CD3+CD56+NKG2C- and CD3+CD56-NKG2C+ T-cell subsets from roughly eight donors. Seven of the eight sequenced donors were HCMV-seropositive and one was HCMV-seronegative. To restrict sorting to alphabetaTCR-expressing T cells, an anti-gammadeltaTCR antibody was added in several experiments. In 5 to 7 donors, the dominant CD3+CD56+NKG2C+ clonotypes were found to rank among the top 10 CD8+ clonotypes and to make up about 1.0-7.5% of CD8+ T cells. Those dominant clonotypes were again the most abundant among CD3+CD56-NKG2C+ cells in a handful of donors, at about 28.3-60.1%. It remained unclear whether the expanded NKG2C-expressing T cell clones were specific for HCMV antigens. The eight sequenced donors were randomly selected healthy volunteers, three men and five women. A commercial ELISA kit detecting HCMV-specific IgG in serum was used to determine HCMV serostatus. Peripheral blood mononuclear cells were isolated from blood by Ficoll density gradient centrifugation. CD4+ and CD8+ T cells were isolated from PBMC by magnetic immunoseparation with Miltenyi isolation kits. Priming for cDNA synthesis came from the TCR beta constant segment, and two successive PCR amplification steps followed. The libraries were sequenced on Illumina HiSeq 2000/2500, MiSeq or NextSeq, producing 2 x 150 bp reads. MIGEC was used to demultiplex reads and group the reads by UMI, and MiTCR was used to assemble and quantify clonotypes. Only TCR cDNA sequences supported by at least two reads were kept to exclude erroneous sequences. The tcR package was used for downstream repertoire analysis, and clonotypes were matched across fractions by CDR3 nucleotide sequence plus V segment. VDJmatch was used to annotate antigen specificity against VDJdb, with one amino acid substitution in CDR3 permitted.

Recombination connected TRBV11-2 to TRBJ1-5; TRBD1 is a possible D gene, resting on 6 matching bases. This receptor was obtained from a man in his forties or fifties who received an inactivated influenza vaccine. Donor details come from another sample of the same person, matched by shared clones. The sample was CD4+ T cells sorted from PBMCs, taken 11 to 12 days after vaccination. The DNA is as follows: TGTGCCAGCAGCCGGGGGGCAGACAGCAATCAGCCCCAGCATTTT. This gives the protein CASSRGADSNQPQHF. This CDR3, with the reference TRBV11-2 and TRBJ1-5 proteins standing in past its ends, gives the full variable domain EAGVAQSPRYKIIEKRQSVAFWCNPISGHATLYWYQQILGQGPKLLIQFQNNGVVDDSQLPKDRFSAERLKGVDSTLKIQPAKLEDSAVYLCASSRGADSNQPQHFGDGTRLSIL.